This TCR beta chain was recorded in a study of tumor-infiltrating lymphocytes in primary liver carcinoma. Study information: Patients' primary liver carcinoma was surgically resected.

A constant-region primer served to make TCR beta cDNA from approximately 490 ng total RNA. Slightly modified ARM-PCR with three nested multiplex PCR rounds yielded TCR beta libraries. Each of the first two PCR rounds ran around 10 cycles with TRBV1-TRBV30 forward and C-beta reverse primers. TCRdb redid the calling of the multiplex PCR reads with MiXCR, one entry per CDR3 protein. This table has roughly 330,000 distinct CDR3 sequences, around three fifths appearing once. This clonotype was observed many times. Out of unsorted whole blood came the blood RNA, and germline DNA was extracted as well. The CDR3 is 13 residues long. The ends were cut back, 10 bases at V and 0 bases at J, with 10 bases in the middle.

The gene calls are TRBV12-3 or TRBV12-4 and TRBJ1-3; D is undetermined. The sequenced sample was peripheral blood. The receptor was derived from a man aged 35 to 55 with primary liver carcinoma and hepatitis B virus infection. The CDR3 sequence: CANNKVSGNTIYF. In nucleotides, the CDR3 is TGTGCCAACAACAAAGTCTCTGGAAACACCATATATTTT.